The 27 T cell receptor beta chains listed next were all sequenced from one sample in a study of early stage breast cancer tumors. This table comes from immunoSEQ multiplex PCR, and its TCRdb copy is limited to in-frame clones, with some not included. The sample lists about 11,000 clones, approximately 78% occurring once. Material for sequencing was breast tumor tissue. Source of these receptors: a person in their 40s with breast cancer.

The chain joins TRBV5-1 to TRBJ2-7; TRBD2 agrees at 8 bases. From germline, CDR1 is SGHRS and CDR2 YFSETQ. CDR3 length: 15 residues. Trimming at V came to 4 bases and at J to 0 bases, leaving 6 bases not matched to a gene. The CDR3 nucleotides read TGCGCCAGCAGCACCTCGGGAGGGAGCTCCTACGAGCAGTACTTC. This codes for CASSTSGGSSYEQYF. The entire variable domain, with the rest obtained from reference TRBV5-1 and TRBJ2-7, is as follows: KAGVTQTPRYLIKTRGQQVTLSCSPISGHRSVSWYQQTPGQGLQFLFEYFSETQRNKGNFPGRFSGRQFSNSRSEMNVSTLELGDSALYLCASSTSGGSSYEQYFGPGTRLTVT.

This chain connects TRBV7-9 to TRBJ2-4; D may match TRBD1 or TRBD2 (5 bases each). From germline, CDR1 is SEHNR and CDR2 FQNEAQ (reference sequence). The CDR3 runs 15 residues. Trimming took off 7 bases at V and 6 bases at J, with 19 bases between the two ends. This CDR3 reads CASIGDQGNRNIQYF. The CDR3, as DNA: TGTGCCAGCATTGGGGACCAGGGAAATCGAAACATTCAGTACTTC.

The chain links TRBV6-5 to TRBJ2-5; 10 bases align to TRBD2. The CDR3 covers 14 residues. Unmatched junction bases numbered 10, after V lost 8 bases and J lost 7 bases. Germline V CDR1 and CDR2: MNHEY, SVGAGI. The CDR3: CASGELAGIGTQYF. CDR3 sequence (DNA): TGTGCCAGCGGGGAACTAGCGGGAATCGGGACCCAGTACTTC.

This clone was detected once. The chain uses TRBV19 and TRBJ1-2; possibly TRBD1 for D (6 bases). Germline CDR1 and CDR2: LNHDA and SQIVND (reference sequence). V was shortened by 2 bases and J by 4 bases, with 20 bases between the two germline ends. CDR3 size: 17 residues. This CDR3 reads CASSIPRTARPRYGYTF. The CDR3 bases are TGTGCCAGTAGTATACCCCGGACAGCTCGTCCTCGCTATGGCTACACCTTC.

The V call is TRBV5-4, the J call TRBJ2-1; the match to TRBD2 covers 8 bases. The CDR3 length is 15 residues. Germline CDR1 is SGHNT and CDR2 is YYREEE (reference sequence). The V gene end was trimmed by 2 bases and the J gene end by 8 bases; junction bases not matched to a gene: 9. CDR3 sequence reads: CASSLTGTSHYEQFF. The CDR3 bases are TGTGCCAGCAGCTTAACCGGGACTAGTCACTATGAGCAGTTCTTC.

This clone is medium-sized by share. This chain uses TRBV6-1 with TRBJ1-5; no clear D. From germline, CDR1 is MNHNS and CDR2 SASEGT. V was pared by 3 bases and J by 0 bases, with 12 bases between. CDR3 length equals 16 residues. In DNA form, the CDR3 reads TGTGCCAGCAGTGAGAGGGCAGGCCCTAGCAATCAGCCCCAGCATTTT. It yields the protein CASSERAGPSNQPQHF.

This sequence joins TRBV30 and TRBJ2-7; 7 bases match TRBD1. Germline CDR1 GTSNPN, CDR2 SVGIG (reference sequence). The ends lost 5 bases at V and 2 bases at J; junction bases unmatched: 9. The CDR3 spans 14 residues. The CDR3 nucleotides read TGTGCCTGGCGACAGGGAAGGATCCCCTACGAGCAGTACTTC. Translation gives CAWRQGRIPYEQYF.

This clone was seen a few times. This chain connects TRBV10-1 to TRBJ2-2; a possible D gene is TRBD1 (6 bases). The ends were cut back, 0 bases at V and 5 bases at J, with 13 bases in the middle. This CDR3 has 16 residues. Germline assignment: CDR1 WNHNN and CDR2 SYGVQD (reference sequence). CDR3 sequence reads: CASSESKGQGTGELFF. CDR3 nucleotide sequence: TGCGCCAGCAGTGAGTCGAAAGGGCAGGGGACCGGGGAGCTGTTTTTT.

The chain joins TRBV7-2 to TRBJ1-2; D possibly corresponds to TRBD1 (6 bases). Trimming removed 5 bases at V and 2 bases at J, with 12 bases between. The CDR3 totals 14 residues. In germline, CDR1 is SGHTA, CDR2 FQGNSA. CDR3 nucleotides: TGTGCCAGCAGCCCATGGGGACAAAACTATGGCTACACCTTC. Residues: CASSPWGQNYGYTF.

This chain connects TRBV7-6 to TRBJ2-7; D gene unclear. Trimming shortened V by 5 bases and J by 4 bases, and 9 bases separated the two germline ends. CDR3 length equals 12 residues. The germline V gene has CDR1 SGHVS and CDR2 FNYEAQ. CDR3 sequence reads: CASSVGEYEQYF. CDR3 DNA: TGTGCCAGCAGCGTTGGAGAGTACGAGCAGTACTTC.

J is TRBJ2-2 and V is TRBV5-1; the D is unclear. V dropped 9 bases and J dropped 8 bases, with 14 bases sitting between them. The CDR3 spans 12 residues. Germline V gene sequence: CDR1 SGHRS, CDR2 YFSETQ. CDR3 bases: TGCGCCACCAAGTTCTCGATGGGGGAGCTGTTTTTT. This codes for CATKFSMGELFF.

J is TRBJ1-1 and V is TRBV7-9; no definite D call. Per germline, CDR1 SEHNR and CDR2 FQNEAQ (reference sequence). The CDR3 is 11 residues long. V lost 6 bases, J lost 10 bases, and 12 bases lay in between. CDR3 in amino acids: CASSYPERAFF. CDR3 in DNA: TGTGCCAGCAGTTACCCCGAAAGAGCTTTCTTT. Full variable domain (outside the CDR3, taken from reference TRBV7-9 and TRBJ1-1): DTGVSQNPRHKITKRGQNVTFRCDPISEHNRLYWYRQTLGQGPEFLTYFQNEAQLEKSRLLSDRFSAERPKGSFSTLEIQRTEQGDSAMYLCASSYPERAFFGQGTRLTVV.

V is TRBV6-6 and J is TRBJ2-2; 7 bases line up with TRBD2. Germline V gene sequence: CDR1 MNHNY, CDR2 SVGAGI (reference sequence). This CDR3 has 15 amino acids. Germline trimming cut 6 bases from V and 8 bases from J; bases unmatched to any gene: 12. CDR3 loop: CASRTIRGGLGELFF. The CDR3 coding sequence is TGTGCCAGCAGAACGATTAGGGGAGGGTTGGGGGAGCTGTTTTTT.

Written as DNA, the CDR3 is TGTGCCAGCCGTAGGTTCGGGGGGGAGACCCAGTACTTC. This translates into CASRRFGGETQYF. The chain links TRBV7-9 to TRBJ2-5; 7 bases are shared with TRBD2. Germline values: CDR1 SEHNR, CDR2 FQNEAQ (reference sequence). CDR3 length: 13 amino acids. The ends lost 8 bases at V and 5 bases at J; junction bases unmatched: 8.

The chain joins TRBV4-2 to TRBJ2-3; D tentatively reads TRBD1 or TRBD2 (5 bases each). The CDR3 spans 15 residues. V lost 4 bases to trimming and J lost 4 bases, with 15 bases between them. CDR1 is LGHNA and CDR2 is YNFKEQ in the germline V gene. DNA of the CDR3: TGTGCCAGCAGCCTCGAGGGGCAGGGAGCAGATACGCAGTATTTT. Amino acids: CASSLEGQGADTQYF.

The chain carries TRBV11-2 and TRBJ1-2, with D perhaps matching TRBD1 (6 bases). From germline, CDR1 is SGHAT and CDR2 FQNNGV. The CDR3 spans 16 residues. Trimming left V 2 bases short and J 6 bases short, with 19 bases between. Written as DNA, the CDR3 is TGTGCCAGCAGCTTACTCTTCCGCGCAGGGGCAGATGGCTACACCTTC. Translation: CASSLLFRAGADGYTF.

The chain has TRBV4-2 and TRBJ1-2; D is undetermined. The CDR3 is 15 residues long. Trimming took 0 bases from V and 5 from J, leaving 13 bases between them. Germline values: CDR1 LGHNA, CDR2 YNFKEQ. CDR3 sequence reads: CASSQEVRETYGYTF. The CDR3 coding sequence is TGTGCCAGCAGCCAAGAGGTGCGGGAGACATATGGCTACACCTTC.

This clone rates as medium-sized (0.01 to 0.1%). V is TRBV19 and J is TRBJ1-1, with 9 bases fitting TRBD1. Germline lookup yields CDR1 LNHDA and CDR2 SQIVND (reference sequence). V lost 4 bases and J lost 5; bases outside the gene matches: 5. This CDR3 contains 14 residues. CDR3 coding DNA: TGTGCCAGTAGTAAGACAGGGGGTGGAACTGAAGCTTTCTTT. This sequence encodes CASSKTGGGTEAFF.

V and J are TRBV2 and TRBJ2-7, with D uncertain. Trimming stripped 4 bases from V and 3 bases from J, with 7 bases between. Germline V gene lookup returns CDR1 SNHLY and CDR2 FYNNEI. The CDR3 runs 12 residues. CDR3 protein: CASSVNGYEQYF. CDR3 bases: TGTGCCAGCAGTGTTAACGGCTACGAGCAGTACTTC.

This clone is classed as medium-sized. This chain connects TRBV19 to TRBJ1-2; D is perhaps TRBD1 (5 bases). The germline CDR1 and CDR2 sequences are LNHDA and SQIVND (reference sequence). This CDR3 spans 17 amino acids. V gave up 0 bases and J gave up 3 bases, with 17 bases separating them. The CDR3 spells CASSIDRATGGYYGYTF. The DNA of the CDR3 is TGTGCCAGTAGTATAGATCGAGCTACCGGGGGGTACTATGGCTACACCTTC.

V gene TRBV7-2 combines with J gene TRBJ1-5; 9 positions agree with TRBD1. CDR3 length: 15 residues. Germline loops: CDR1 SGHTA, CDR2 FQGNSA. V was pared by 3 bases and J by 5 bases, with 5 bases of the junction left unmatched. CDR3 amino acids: CASSFLTGGYQPQHF. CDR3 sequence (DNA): TGTGCCAGCAGCTTCCTGACAGGGGGGTATCAGCCCCAGCATTTT.

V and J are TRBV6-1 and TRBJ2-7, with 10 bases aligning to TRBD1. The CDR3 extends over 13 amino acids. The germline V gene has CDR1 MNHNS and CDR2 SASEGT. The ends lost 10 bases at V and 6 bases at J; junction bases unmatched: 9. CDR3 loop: CATEDRGLSEQYF. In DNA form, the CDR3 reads TGTGCCACCGAAGACAGGGGGCTCTCCGAGCAGTACTTC.

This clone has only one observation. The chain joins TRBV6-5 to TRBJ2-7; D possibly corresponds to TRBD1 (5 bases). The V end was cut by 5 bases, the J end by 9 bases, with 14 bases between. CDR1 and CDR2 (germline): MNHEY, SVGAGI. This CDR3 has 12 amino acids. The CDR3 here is CASSNGPRAQYF. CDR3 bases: TGTGCCAGCAGTAACGGACCCAGGGCGCAGTACTTC.

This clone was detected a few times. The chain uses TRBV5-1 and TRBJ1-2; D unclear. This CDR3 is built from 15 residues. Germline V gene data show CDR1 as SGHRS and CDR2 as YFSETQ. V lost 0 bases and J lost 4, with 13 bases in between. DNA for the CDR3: TGCGCCAGCAGCTTGGAGCCGTGGCAGAGCTATGGCTACACCTTC. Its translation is CASSLEPWQSYGYTF.

CDR3 nucleotides: TGTGCCAGCAGCCCCCCGGGCGGACTATTCACAGATACGCAGTATTTT. It yields the protein CASSPPGGLFTDTQYF. The chain carries TRBV7-9 and TRBJ2-3; D is possibly TRBD2 (6 bases). The CDR3 has 16 amino acids. Germline loops: CDR1 SEHNR, CDR2 FQNEAQ (reference sequence). With 5 bases removed from V and 2 bases from J, the gap between germline ends came to 17 bases.

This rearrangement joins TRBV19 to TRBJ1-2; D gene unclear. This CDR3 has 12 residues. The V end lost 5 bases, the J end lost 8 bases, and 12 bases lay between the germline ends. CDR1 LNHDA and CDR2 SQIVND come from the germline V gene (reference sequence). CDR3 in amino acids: CASSPQDWGYTF. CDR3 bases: TGTGCCAGTAGTCCGCAGGACTGGGGCTACACCTTC.

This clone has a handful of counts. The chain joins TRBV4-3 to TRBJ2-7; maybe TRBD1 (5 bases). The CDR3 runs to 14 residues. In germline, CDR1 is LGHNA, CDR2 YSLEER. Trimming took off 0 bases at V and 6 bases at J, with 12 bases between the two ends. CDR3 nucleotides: TGCGCCAGCAGCCAAGATAGTTTGGACATCGAGCAGTACTTC. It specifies CASSQDSLDIEQYF.